This T cell receptor (beta chain) came from a study of T cell responses to AZD1222 COVID-19 vaccine listed by TCRdb under 2021. About the investigation overall: AZD1222 recipients with second doses at about 4 weeks or about 12 weeks were pooled, because spike-specific TCR depth and breadth did not differ between schedules. TCR sequencing covered 233 trial participants: approximately 200 given two doses of AZD1222 and 26 given two doses of MenACWY control vaccine. Trial participants were enrolled by age into 18-55, 56-69 and 70-plus year subgroups, with around 150, 28 and 57 TCR-sequenced participants respectively. The paper as a whole reports these results and caveats: The 56-69-year group was small, and its depth increase did not reach significance, likely because of low power. Conclusions about previously exposed vaccinees were limited because only a handful of AZD1222 recipients were SARS-CoV-2 seropositive at baseline. After two AZD1222 doses, spike-specific TCR breadth and depth were significantly higher than at day 0 and than in MenACWY recipients. Participants were mostly white British, with more females than males. The authors suggested clonal diversity may have been underestimated. Reportedly, almost half of the unique spike-specific TCRs recognized epitopes lying outside the regions that are mutated in the B.1.351 and B.1.1.7 variants. Vaccine-associated CD4 TCRs spanned the whole spike protein, with dominant responses in regions 160-218 and 743-854. Because no samples from the day 14 peak response were available, repertoires could be characterized only after the peak T cell response.

Compared with germline, V lacks 0 bases and J lacks 6 bases; bases without a gene match: 3. The germline V gene yields SGHRS for CDR1 and YFSETQ for CDR2. Spanning cysteine to phenylalanine, the CDR3 consists of 15 amino acids. Only CDR3 DNA is held: 45 bases, read in frame from base 1. What the time point label conveys for this sample: baseline before first vaccination. Samples from vaccinated people were obtained from the UK trials COV001 and COV002, which included a single-blind randomized controlled phase 2/3 trial of AZD1222 (ChAdOx1 nCoV-19) in healthy adults. For TCRbeta chain sequencing, PBMC samples were collected from trial participants at day 0 and at day 28 after the second dose. The CDR3 regions of human TCRbeta chains were analyzed by immunosequencing. In the original analysis: Repertoire TCRs were checked for matches against a reference library of SARS-CoV-2-specific TCRs that had been generated using the MIRA antigen-specificity platform. Breadth meant the fraction of unique TCRs that were SARS-CoV-2-associated, whereas depth meant the fraction of total T cells that were SARS-CoV-2-associated. Using the MIRA data, each spike-specific TCR was assigned both to the spike region to which the TCR was reactive and to a CD4 or CD8 class. Log10-transformed breadth and depth values were compared by one-way ANOVA with Sidak's multiple comparisons tests. In its TCRdb copy, this immuneACCESS table keeps in-frame sequences only and misses some clones. Where compared with another copy, unresolved V genes explain less than half of these, and the others have no known cause. V, J and clone size derive from that table, while D and trimming were established from the DNA sequence. The sample data list 100,000 or so clones, and approximately 88% of these were observed just once. The top ten clonotypes cover 2% to 3% of the sample.

As to this clone: Its antigen is not yet known. Per-base qualities were not stored, and no clone one base away is much larger.

This TCR came from an adult in good health. This specimen consisted of peripheral blood, obtained on day 0 of AZD1222 vaccination. The chain links TRBV5-1 with TRBJ2-1, and 10 bases in between align with TRBD1. CDR3 loop: CASSLEGQGGNEQFF. The DNA sequence is TGCGCCAGCAGCTTGGAAGGACAGGGGGGCAATGAGCAGTTCTTC. The full variable domain, with segments outside the CDR3 supplied by the reference TRBV5-1 and TRBJ2-1 proteins, appears as KAGVTQTPRYLIKTRGQQVTLSCSPISGHRSVSWYQQTPGQGLQFLFEYFSETQRNKGNFPGRFSGRQFSNSRSEMNVSTLELGDSALYLCASSLEGQGGNEQFFGPGTRLTVL.